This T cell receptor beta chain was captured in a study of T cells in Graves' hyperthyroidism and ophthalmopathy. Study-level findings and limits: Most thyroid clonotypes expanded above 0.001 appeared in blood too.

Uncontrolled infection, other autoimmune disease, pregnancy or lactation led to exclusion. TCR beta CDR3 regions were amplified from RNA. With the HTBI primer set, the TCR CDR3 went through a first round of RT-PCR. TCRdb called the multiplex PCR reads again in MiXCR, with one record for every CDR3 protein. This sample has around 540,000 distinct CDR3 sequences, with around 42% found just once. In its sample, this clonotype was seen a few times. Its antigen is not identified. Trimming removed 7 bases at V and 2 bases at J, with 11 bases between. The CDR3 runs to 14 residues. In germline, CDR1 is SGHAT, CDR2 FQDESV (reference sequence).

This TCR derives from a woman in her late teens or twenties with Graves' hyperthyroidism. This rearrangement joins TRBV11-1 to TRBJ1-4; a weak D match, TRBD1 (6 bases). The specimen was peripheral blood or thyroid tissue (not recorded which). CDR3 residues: CASTRDRTNEKLFF. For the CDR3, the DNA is TGTGCCAGCACCCGAGACAGGACTAATGAAAAACTGTTTTTT.